This passage covers 17 T cell receptor beta chains from one sample sequenced in a study of T cell changes during pregnancy in multiple sclerosis. Sequencing used immunoSEQ multiplex PCR; TCRdb keeps in-frame clones, though not all of them. This table holds 37,000 or so clones, less than 95% found once. Sequencing used peripheral blood, obtained in the third trimester of pregnancy. These receptors were collected from a female donor with multiple sclerosis, enrolled in a pregnancy study.

The genes are TRBV7-2 and TRBJ1-6, with TRBD1 identical over 8 bases. The CDR3 spans 16 residues. Germline CDR1 is SGHTA and CDR2 is FQGNSA. V shed 4 bases and J 10 bases; nucleotides not matched to a gene: 12. The CDR3 loop reads CASSSPTGVVRSPLHF. The CDR3 DNA sequence: TGTGCCAGCAGCTCCCCGACAGGGGTGGTACGGTCACCCCTCCACTTT.

The genes are TRBV2 and TRBJ2-1; tentatively, D is TRBD2 (5 bases). The germline V gene has CDR1 SNHLY and CDR2 FYNNEI. This CDR3 has 12 residues. V was clipped by 6 bases and J by 7 bases, with 10 bases between them. The DNA for the CDR3 is TGTGCCAGCAGGGGAGCTAGGAATGAGCAGTTCTTC. Residues: CASRGARNEQFF.

The count of this clone is one. This chain uses TRBV28 with TRBJ1-1; the D gene is possibly TRBD1 (5 bases). Trimming removed 7 bases from V and 1 base from J, with 13 bases in between. The CDR3 extends over 14 amino acids. CDR1 is MDHEN, CDR2 SYDVKM, per germline. DNA for the CDR3: TGTGCCAGCACCCCTCTCAGGGCGAACACTGAAGCTTTCTTT. Protein sequence: CASTPLRANTEAFF.

This clone was picked up one time. This sequence joins TRBV7-6 and TRBJ2-5, with D perhaps TRBD2 (5 bases). The CDR3 is made up of 12 amino acids. V lost 5 bases to trimming and J lost 13 bases, with 17 bases between them. Germline V gives CDR1 SGHVS, CDR2 FNYEAQ. CDR3 sequence reads: CASSPIVVRGYF. CDR3 DNA sequence: TGTGCCAGCAGCCCGATCGTGGTCCGGGGGTACTTC. The whole variable domain, filled in from reference TRBV7-6 and TRBJ2-5, reads GAGVSQSPRYKVTKRGQDVALRCDPISGHVSLYWYRQALGQGPEFLTYFNYEAQQDKSGLPNDRFSAERPEGSISTLTIQRTEQRDSAMYRCASSPIVVRGYFGPGTRLLVL.

The J gene is TRBJ2-5, the V gene TRBV7-8; D is undetermined. The ends were cut back, 5 bases at V and 1 base at J, with 11 bases in the middle. CDR1 SGHVS and CDR2 FQNEAQ come from the germline V gene. This CDR3 has 14 amino acids. DNA of the CDR3: TGTGCCAGCAGCCTCCGACAACCCCAAGAGACCCAGTACTTC. This sequence encodes CASSLRQPQETQYF. The whole variable domain, remainder taken from reference TRBV7-8 and TRBJ2-5, is GAGVSQSPRYKVAKRGQDVALRCDPISGHVSLFWYQQALGQGPEFLTYFQNEAQLDKSGLPSDRFFAERPEGSVSTLKIQRTQQEDSAVYLCASSLRQPQETQYFGPGTRLLVL.

The table lists this clone with a count of one. The gene calls are TRBV7-8 and TRBJ1-2; D call uncertain. Germline lookup yields CDR1 SGHVS and CDR2 FQNEAQ. Deletions cut 5 bases from V and 3 bases from J, with 13 bases between. The CDR3 has 14 residues. Written as DNA, the CDR3 is TGTGCCAGCAGCCCCCCAGAGGGATACTATGGCTACACCTTC. This translates into CASSPPEGYYGYTF.

The chain recombines TRBV28 with TRBJ1-6; TRBD1 agrees at 11 bases. Trimming took 6 bases from V and 9 from J; bases not matched to a gene: 7. The CDR3 sequence is 15 residues long. Germline V CDR1 and CDR2: MDHEN, SYDVKM. CDR3 sequence (DNA): TGTGCCAGCAGCATCCGGGACAGGGGGAGTTCACCCCTCCACTTT. Translation gives CASSIRDRGSSPLHF.

This chain uses TRBV19 with TRBJ2-1; D not resolved. Trimming took off 3 bases at V and 6 bases at J, with 15 bases between the two ends. The CDR3 extends over 15 amino acids. Germline assignment: CDR1 LNHDA and CDR2 SQIVND (reference sequence). CDR3 protein: CASSMGAPDINEQFF. CDR3 nucleotide sequence: TGTGCCAGTAGTATGGGCGCTCCGGATATCAATGAGCAGTTCTTC.

The chain has TRBV6-6 and TRBJ1-2; D unresolved. The CDR3 runs to 14 residues. Germline V gives CDR1 MNHNY, CDR2 SVGAGI (reference sequence). Trimming removed 2 bases at V and 6 bases at J, with 13 bases between. DNA of the CDR3: TGTGCCAGCAGTTACGCGCAAATAGAAAATGGCTACACCTTC. It translates to CASSYAQIENGYTF.

V is TRBV5-1 and J is TRBJ2-5, with 14 bases aligning to TRBD2. J was trimmed by 4 bases and V by 4 bases; bases with no gene match: 9. The CDR3 extends over 17 amino acids. The germline V gene has CDR1 SGHRS and CDR2 YFSETQ. CDR3 bases: TGCGCCAGCAGCCTCATGACTAGCGGGGGGGCATTAGAGACCCAGTACTTC. Translation gives CASSLMTSGGALETQYF.

The rearrangement links TRBV4-1 to TRBJ2-1, with a tentative D call TRBD2 (5 bases). Trimming took off 1 base at V and 5 bases at J, with 18 bases between the two ends. This CDR3 region has 17 residues. Germline V gene sequence: CDR1 MGHRA, CDR2 YSYEKL. Here the CDR3 reads CASSQAGDSPRNNEQFF. DNA of the CDR3: TGCGCCAGCAGCCAAGCCGGGGATTCCCCTCGAAACAATGAGCAGTTCTTC.

V is TRBV11-1 and J is TRBJ2-7; D is ambiguous. V lost 1 base and J lost 4, with 5 bases in between. The CDR3 totals 12 residues. CDR1 SGHAT and CDR2 FQDESV come from the germline V gene (reference sequence). CDR3 sequence: CASSLDGYEQYF. The DNA for the CDR3 is TGTGCCAGCAGCTTAGACGGGTACGAGCAGTACTTC.

The CDR3 nucleotides read TGTGCCAGCAGTTTTGGGAAGACCAGCGGTGTTGGGCAGTTCTTC. This encodes CASSFGKTSGVGQFF. J is TRBJ2-1 and V is TRBV27, with D possibly matching TRBD2 (5 bases). The CDR3 has 15 residues. Trimming took 3 bases from V and 12 from J, leaving 21 bases between them. Germline V gives CDR1 MNHEY, CDR2 SMNVEV (reference sequence).

The table lists this clone with a count of one. The CDR3 coding sequence is TGTGCCAGCTTAGAGACAGAGCACTATGGCTACACCTTC. Its translation is CASLETEHYGYTF. The rearrangement links TRBV28 to TRBJ1-2, with D maybe TRBD1 (5 bases). The germline gives CDR1 MDHEN, CDR2 SYDVKM. This CDR3 has 13 amino acids. Deletions cut 8 bases from V and 3 bases from J, with 13 bases between.

The rearrangement links TRBV19 to TRBJ2-1; 9 bases match TRBD2. The CDR3 is made up of 13 amino acids. Germline V CDR1 and CDR2: LNHDA, SQIVND (reference sequence). With V trimmed by 5 bases and J by 10 bases, 6 bases remained unmatched. The CDR3 region has the DNA TGTGCCAGTAGTCCGAACGGACTAGCGGAGCAGTTCTTC. Amino acids: CASSPNGLAEQFF.

CDR3 amino acids: CASSRPVGAGEETQYF. CDR3 nucleotide sequence: TGTGCCAGCAGCCGTCCGGTGGGAGCGGGGGAAGAGACCCAGTACTTC. The rearrangement joins TRBV11-3 to TRBJ2-5; 8 nucleotides match TRBD2. Germline assignment: CDR1 SGHNT and CDR2 YENEEA. The CDR3 is 16 amino acids. V trimming: 5 bases; J trimming: 3 bases; junction bases outside the gene matches: 11. Drawing the rest from reference TRBV11-3 and TRBJ2-5, the complete variable domain is EAGVVQSPRYKIIEKKQPVAFWCNPISGHNTLYWYLQNLGQGPELLIRYENEEAVDDSQLPKDRFSAERLKGVDSTLKIQPAELGDSAVYLCASSRPVGAGEETQYFGPGTRLLVL.

The chain employs TRBV27 and TRBJ2-7, with 10 bases matching TRBD2. The CDR3 consists of 16 residues. Germline V CDR1 and CDR2: MNHEY, SMNVEV (reference sequence). The ends lost 5 bases at V and 2 bases at J; junction bases unmatched: 9. CDR3 bases: TGTGCCAGCAGTAATTTTCGGACTAGCGGCACCTACGAGCAGTACTTC. Protein: CASSNFRTSGTYEQYF.